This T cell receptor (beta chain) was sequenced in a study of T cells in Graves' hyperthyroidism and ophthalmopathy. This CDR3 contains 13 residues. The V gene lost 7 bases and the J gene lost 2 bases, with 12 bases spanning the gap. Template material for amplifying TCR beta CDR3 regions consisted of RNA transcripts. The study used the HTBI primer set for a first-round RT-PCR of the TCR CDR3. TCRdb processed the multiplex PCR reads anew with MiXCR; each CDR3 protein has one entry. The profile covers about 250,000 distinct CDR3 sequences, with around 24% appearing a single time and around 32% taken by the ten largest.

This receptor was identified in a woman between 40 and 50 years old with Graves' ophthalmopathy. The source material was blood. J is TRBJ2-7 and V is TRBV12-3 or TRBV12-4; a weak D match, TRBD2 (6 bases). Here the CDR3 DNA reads TGTGCCAGCAAAGGAGGGAGTCCCTACGAGCAGTACTTC. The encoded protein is CASKGGSPYEQYF.